This TCR beta chain was recorded in a study of kidney transplant recipient with SARS-CoV-2 infection. CDR3 size: 15 residues. Looked up from germline, CDR1 is LGHDT and CDR2 is YNNKEL (reference sequence). V was pared by 1 base and J by 3 bases, with 10 bases between. TCRdb re-analysed the reads in MiXCR, keeping a single row per CDR3 protein. The sample has under 250,000 distinct CDR3 sequences, around 26% seen once. This clonotype was detected many times. The TCR was taken from a male patient in his thirties who had COVID-19 and was a kidney transplant recipient. Some T cells may be the graft donor's. The sequenced sample was a blood sample, obtained at baseline and between days 110 and 120 from a kidney transplant recipient. This chain uses TRBV3-1 with TRBJ1-3; D gene unclear. The CDR3, as DNA: TGTGCCAGCAGCCAAGTACCGACCAATGGAAACACCATATATTTT. It is translated as CASSQVPTNGNTIYF. The full variable domain, its missing parts supplied by reference TRBV3-1 and TRBJ1-3, is DTAVSQTPKYLVTQMGNDKSIKCEQNLGHDTMYWYKQDSKKFLKIMFSYNNKELIINETVPNRFSPKSPDKAHLNLHINSLELGDSAVYFCASSQVPTNGNTIYFGEGSWLTVV.